This TCR beta chain was recovered during a study of T cell repertoires in cytomegalovirus infection. Study-level information: CMV infection plus the matching HLA type was flagged by public TCR beta signatures.

From the reads, TCRdb called clonotypes with MiXCR, one entry per CDR3 protein. Of around 280,000 distinct CDR3 sequences listed, approximately 8.9% are singletons. This CDR3 has 14 amino acids. The germline gives CDR1 DFQATT, CDR2 SNEGSKA (reference sequence). Trimming took off 0 bases at V and 4 bases at J, with 10 bases between the two ends. V is TRBV20-1 and J is TRBJ1-5, with unresolved D. The sequenced sample consisted of PBMCs. The TCR comes from a human donor in good health (CMV status not recorded). Some clones in this sample may be carry-over from other donors' samples. The CDR3 DNA reads TGCAGTGCTAGAGAAATAGACACGAATCAGCCCCAGCATTTT. It codes for CSAREIDTNQPQHF.